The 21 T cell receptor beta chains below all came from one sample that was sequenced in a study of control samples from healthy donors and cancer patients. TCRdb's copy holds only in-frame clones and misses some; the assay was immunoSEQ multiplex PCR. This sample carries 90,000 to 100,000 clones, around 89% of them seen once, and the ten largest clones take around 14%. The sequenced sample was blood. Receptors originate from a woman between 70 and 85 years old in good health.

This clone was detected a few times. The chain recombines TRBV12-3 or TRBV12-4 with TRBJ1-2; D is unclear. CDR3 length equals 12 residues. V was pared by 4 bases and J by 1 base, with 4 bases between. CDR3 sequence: CASSSYNYGYTF. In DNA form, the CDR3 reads TGTGCCAGCAGTTCCTATAACTATGGCTACACCTTC.

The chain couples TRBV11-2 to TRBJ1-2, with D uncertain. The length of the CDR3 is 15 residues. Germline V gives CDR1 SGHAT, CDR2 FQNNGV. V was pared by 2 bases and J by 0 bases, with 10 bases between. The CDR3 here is CASSLYQASNYGYTF. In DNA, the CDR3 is TGTGCCAGCAGCTTATACCAGGCTTCTAACTATGGCTACACCTTC. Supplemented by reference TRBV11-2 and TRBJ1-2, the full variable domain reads EAGVAQSPRYKIIEKRQSVAFWCNPISGHATLYWYQQILGQGPKLLIQFQNNGVVDDSQLPKDRFSAERLKGVDSTLKIQPAKLEDSAVYLCASSLYQASNYGYTFGSGTRLTVV.

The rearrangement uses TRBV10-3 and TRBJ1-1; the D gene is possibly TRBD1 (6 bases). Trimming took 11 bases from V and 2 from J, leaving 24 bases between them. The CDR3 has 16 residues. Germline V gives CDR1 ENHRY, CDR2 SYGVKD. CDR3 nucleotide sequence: TGTGCCTCCCGGACACCCAAGGGGGATCTAAACACTGAAGCTTTCTTT. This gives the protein CASRTPKGDLNTEAFF.

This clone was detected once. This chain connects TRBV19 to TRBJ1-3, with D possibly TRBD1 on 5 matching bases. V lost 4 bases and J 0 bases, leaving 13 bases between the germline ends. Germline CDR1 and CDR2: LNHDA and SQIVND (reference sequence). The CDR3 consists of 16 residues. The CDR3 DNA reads TGTGCCAGTAGTAAATCGGGACTTAACTCTGGAAACACCATATATTTT. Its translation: CASSKSGLNSGNTIYF.

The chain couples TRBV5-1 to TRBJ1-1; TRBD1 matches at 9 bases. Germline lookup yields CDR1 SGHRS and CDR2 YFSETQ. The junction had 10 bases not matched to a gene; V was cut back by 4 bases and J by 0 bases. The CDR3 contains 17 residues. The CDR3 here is CASSGAGTGYMNTEAFF. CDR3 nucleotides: TGCGCCAGCAGCGGAGCCGGGACAGGGTATATGAACACTGAAGCTTTCTTT.

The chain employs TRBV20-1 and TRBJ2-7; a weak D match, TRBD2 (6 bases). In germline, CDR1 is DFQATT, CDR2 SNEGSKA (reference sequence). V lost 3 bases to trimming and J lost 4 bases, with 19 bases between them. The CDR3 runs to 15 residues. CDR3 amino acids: CSASFSAGQPYEQYF. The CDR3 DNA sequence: TGCAGTGCTAGTTTCTCGGCGGGGCAGCCTTACGAGCAGTACTTC.

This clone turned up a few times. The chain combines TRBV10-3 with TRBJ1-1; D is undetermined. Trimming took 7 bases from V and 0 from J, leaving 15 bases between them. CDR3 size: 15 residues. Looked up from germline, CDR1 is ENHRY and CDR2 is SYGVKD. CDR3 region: CAIKSEALMNTEAFF. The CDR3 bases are TGTGCCATCAAGAGTGAGGCCCTCATGAACACTGAAGCTTTCTTT.

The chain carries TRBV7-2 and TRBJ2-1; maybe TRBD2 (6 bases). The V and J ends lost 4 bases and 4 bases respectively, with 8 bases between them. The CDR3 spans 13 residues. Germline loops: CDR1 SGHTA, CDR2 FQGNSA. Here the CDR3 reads CASSSGGYNEQFF. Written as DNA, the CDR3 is TGTGCCAGCAGCTCCGGGGGATACAATGAGCAGTTCTTC.

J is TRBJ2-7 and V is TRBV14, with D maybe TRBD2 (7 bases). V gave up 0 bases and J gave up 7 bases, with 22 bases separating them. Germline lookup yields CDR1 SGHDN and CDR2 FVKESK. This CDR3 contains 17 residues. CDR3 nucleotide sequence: TGTGCCAGCAGCCAAGATCCGGAGGAACAGGGAGGGTGGGAGCAGTACTTC. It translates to CASSQDPEEQGGWEQYF.

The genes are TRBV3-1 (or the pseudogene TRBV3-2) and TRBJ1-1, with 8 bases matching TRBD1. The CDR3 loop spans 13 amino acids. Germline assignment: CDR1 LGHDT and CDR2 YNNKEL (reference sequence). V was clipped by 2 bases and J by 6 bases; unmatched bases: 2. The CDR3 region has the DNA TGTGCCAGCAGCCAACCACAGGGGGCTGAAGCTTTCTTT. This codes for CASSQPQGAEAFF.

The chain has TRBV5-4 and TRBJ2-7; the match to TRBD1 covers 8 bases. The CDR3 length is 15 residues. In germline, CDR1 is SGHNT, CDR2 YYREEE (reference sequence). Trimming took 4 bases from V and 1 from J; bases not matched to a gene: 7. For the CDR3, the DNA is TGTGCCAGCAGCCCGGGACAGGTGCCTTCCTACGAGCAGTACTTC. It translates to CASSPGQVPSYEQYF. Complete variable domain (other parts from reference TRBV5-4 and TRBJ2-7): ETGVTQSPTHLIKTRGQQVTLRCSSQSGHNTVSWYQQALGQGPQFIFQYYREEENGRGNFPPRFSGLQFPNYSSELNVNALELDDSALYLCASSPGQVPSYEQYFGPGTRLTVT.

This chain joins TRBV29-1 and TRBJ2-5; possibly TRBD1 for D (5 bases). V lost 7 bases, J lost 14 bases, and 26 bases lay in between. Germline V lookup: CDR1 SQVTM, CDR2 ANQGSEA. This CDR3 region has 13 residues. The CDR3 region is CSGSTDPLTPPYF. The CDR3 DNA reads TGCAGCGGCTCGACAGACCCGCTGACCCCCCCATACTTC.

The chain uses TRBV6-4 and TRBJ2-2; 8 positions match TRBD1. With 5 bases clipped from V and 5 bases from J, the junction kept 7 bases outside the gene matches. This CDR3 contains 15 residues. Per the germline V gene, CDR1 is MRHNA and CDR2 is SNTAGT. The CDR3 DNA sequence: TGTGCCAGCAGTCCCAGGACAGGGACGACCGGGGAGCTGTTTTTT. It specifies CASSPRTGTTGELFF.

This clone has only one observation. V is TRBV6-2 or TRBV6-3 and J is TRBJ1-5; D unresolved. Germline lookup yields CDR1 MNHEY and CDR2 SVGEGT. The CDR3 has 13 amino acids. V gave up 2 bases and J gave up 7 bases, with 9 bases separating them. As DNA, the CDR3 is TGTGCCAGCAGTTACGTAGGCGGACAGCCCCAGCATTTT. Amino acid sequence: CASSYVGGQPQHF.

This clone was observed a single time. CDR3 coding DNA: TGTGCCAGCAGTTACACAGGGGGGATGGGGGGCCTCCACTTT. As protein: CASSYTGGMGGLHF. The chain joins TRBV6-5 to TRBJ1-6, with 8 bases fitting TRBD1. Trimming removed 2 bases from V and 15 bases from J; junction bases left unmatched: 9. This CDR3 is built from 14 residues. Germline V gene lookup returns CDR1 MNHEY and CDR2 SVGAGI.

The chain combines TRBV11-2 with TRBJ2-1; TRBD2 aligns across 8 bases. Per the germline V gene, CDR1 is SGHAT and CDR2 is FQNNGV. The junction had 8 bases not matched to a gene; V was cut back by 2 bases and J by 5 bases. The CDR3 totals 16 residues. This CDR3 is CASSLTTGTRDNEQFF. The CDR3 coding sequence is TGTGCCAGCAGCTTAACTACCGGGACTAGAGACAATGAGCAGTTCTTC.

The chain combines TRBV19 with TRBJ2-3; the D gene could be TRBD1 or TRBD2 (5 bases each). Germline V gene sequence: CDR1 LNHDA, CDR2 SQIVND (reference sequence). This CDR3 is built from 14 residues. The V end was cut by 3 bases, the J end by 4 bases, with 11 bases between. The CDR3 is CASSINGGPDTQYF. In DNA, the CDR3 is TGTGCCAGTAGTATTAATGGGGGACCAGATACGCAGTATTTT. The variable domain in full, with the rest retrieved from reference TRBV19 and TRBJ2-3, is DGGITQSPKYLFRKEGQNVTLSCEQNLNHDAMYWYRQDPGQGLRLIYYSQIVNDFQKGDIAEGYSVSREKKESFPLTVTSAQKNPTAFYLCASSINGGPDTQYFGPGTRLTVL.

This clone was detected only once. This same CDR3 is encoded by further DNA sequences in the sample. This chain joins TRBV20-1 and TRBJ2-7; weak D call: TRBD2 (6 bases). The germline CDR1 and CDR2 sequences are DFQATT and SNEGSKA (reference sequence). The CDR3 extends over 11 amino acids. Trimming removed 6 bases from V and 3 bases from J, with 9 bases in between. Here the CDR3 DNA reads TGCAGTGCCGGGACTGGCTACGAGCAGTACTTC. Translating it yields CSAGTGYEQYF.

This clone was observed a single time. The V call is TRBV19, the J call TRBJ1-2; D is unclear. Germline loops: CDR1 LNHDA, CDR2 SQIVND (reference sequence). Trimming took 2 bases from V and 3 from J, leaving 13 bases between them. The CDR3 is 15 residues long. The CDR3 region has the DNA TGTGCCAGTAGTATAACGCTCGCGCGGGACTATGGCTACACCTTC. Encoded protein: CASSITLARDYGYTF.

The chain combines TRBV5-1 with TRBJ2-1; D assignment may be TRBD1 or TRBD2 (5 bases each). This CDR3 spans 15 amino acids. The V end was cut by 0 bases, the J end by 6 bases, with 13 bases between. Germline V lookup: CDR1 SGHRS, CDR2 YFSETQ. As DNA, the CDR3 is TGCGCCAGCAGCTTGGCCCGACTGGGACCCAATGAGCAGTTCTTC. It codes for CASSLARLGPNEQFF. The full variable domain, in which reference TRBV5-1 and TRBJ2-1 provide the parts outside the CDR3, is KAGVTQTPRYLIKTRGQQVTLSCSPISGHRSVSWYQQTPGQGLQFLFEYFSETQRNKGNFPGRFSGRQFSNSRSEMNVSTLELGDSALYLCASSLARLGPNEQFFGPGTRLTVL.

CDR3 region: CASSQVGRGDEKLFF. The DNA of the CDR3 is TGTGCCAGCAGCCAAGTTGGAAGGGGGGATGAAAAACTGTTTTTT. V gene TRBV3-1 (or the pseudogene TRBV3-2) combines with J gene TRBJ1-4; D possibly corresponds to TRBD1 (6 bases). The CDR3 length is 15 residues. Per the germline V gene, CDR1 is LGHDT and CDR2 is YNNKEL (reference sequence). V dropped 1 base and J dropped 6 bases, with 12 bases sitting between them.